This TCR beta chain was retrieved from a study of blood T cell repertoires in COVID-19 (dated by TCRdb to 2020 to 2022). About the investigation overall: The collaborator samples originated in the United States, Italy and Spain and spanned the acute and convalescent phases of COVID-19. The material from the prospective study consisted of cDNA or gDNA derived from T cells, B-cell-depleted T cells, or PBMCs. Deeply sampled blood TCRbeta repertoires from subjects exposed to, actively infected with, or recovered from COVID-19 were included in the dataset. The repertoires were released in a freely available public database meant as a resource for research on the immune response to SARS-CoV-2. Samples were obtained from the ongoing ImmuneRACE study (first 160 participants) and from some 1,200 subjects provided by 6 global collaborators. A de-identified subject ID, COVID-19 status, age in years and sex were almost always included in the sample metadata. Where HLA class I and class II types were available, the types were taken from metadata supplied by the sample provider, not from assay-based typing.

TCRbeta CDR3 regions were amplified from genomic DNA using the immunoSEQ Assay, a bias-controlled multiplex PCR. As for the authors' bioinformatics: The number of nucleated cells in each sample was estimated by amplification of reference gene primers within the assay. To quantify the absolute abundance of each unique TCRbeta CDR3 rearrangement, sequence reads were collapsed and filtered. For each sample, productive Simpson clonality was calculated by taking the square root of Simpson's diversity index across productive rearrangements. Entries here come from immuneACCESS through TCRdb and include only in-frame sequences with V and J called. Some clones fail to appear in such tables; in the studies checked, an unresolved V gene covers under half of the shortfall, and the cause of the remainder is unknown. D and trimming were read from the DNA, whereas the V and J calls and clone size are those reported in that table. The sample has 150,000 to 200,000 clones on record, approximately 80% of them singletons. Roughly 4.9% of the sample comes from the top ten.

Points on this clone: Its antigen is not yet known. Per-base quality was not reported, and no clone a single base away is much larger than it.

Reading the germline V gene gives CDR1 SGHTA and CDR2 FQGNSA. Germline trimming: 1 base from V, 7 bases from J; junction bases outside gene matches: 6. Taken from cysteine to phenylalanine, the CDR3 has 14 residues. The entry retains the CDR3 DNA only, 42 bases that are in frame from base 1. Participants in the prospective study were aged roughly 18 to 90 years, lived in 24 United States geographic areas, and enrolled through a virtual design. Cohort assignment in the prospective study relied on participant-reported clinical history from a screening survey and a study questionnaire. Exposed participants had been in contact with someone with a PCR-confirmed or clinician-diagnosed COVID-19 case within 2 weeks of study entry. In the prospective study, mobile phlebotomists collected whole blood, serum and a nasopharyngeal or oropharyngeal swab from each participant. Participants in the prospective study had the option to provide additional blood draws and questionnaires over a roughly two-month period. Before DNA extraction, blood samples from the prospective study were shipped at room temperature or frozen.

The investigation overall reported the following: The quantity of clinical and demographic metadata differed by source and by participant and was supplied without curation.

This sequence originates from a man between 65 and 80 years old who had been exposed to COVID-19. Recombination connected TRBV7-2 to TRBJ1-2; 7 central bases correspond to TRBD1. The sample was PBMCs or T cells enriched from blood (not recorded which). The nucleotides are TGTGCCAGCAGCTTAGAGGGGCAGGGGGGTGGCTACACCTTC. The encoded protein is CASSLEGQGGGYTF.